The clone carrying this TCR beta chain showed up just once. Its target is not known. The data originate from a study of cytotoxic CD8 clonotypes in ibrutinib-treated CLL. Study overall: In all, roughly 11 patients were relapsed/refractory, roughly 15 were treatment-naive and roughly 18 were IGHV unmutated. Findings and caveats of the study: Clonality increased at ibrutinib response, then returned toward baseline at progression. Clonotypes that were public were uncommon, and they contracted or stayed stable on treatment.

Measured with immunoSEQ multiplex PCR; TCRdb has only the in-frame clones, and not every one. The sample lists about 49,000 clones, roughly 50% occurring once. The CDR3 runs to 15 residues. V was shortened by 7 bases and J by 1 base, with 19 bases between the two germline ends. Germline V gene data show CDR1 as SQVTM and CDR2 as ANQGSEA. The sample was PBMCs, taken after 12 months of ibrutinib treatment. The chain recombines TRBV29-1 with TRBJ2-5; tentative D call: TRBD1 (6 bases). The sequence was collected from a human donor with chronic lymphocytic leukemia. As DNA, the CDR3 is TGCAGCGGGATGGACGACAGGAGGCTCCAAGAGACCCAGTACTTC. Translation: CSGMDDRRLQETQYF.